This T cell receptor beta chain was documented in a study of cytomegalovirus exposure and HLA in healthy donors. Study-level findings and limits: The study recorded about 150 TCR beta chains that were cytomegalovirus-associated. In a later analysis, TCR beta V- and J-gene trimming showed a link to a missense DCLRE1C variant.

Germline V gene sequence: CDR1 SEHNR, CDR2 FQNEAQ (reference sequence). The CDR3 runs to 15 residues. V shed 3 bases, J shed 2 bases, and the junction held 7 bases outside the gene matches. In the PCR, 60 Vbeta and 13 Jbeta primers were used. Some clones are missing from TCRdb's copy, which holds only in-frame ones; the method was immunoSEQ multiplex PCR. The data contain fewer than 100,000 clones, 6.5% to 8% of them singletons. Turning to this clone: Its antigen is not identified.

Material: PBMCs. V gene TRBV7-9 combines with J gene TRBJ2-7; 7 bases align to TRBD1. This sequence originates from a man aged 45-60 years in good health and CMV-seronegative. The CDR3 sequence: CASSLGDSSTYEQYF. The CDR3 DNA reads as TGTGCCAGCAGCTTGGGGGACAGTTCGACCTACGAGCAGTACTTC.